This T cell receptor (beta chain) was captured in a study of T-cell memory formation after mild COVID-19. Across the study: The TCR clusters were mostly specific to one donor.

This CDR3 contains 14 residues. Trimming shortened V by 6 bases and J by 2 bases, and 13 bases separated the two germline ends. CDR1 and CDR2 from the germline V gene are SGHAT and FQNNGV. TCRdb re-derived calls from the 5' RACE reads in MiXCR, one entry per CDR3 protein. This sample carries a few hundred thousand distinct CDR3 sequences, roughly 23% of them seen once, and the ten largest clones take under 15%. The TCR originated in an adult woman who had mild COVID-19 (a few samples of this study predate the infection). Cell type and time point are not known. Sample: PBMCs or a T cell subset sorted from them (not recorded which). The chain links TRBV11-2 to TRBJ1-2, with unresolved D. CDR3 DNA sequence: TGTGCCAGCAGGACCCCCCGGGCGAACTATGGCTACACCTTC. Translation: CASRTPRANYGYTF.